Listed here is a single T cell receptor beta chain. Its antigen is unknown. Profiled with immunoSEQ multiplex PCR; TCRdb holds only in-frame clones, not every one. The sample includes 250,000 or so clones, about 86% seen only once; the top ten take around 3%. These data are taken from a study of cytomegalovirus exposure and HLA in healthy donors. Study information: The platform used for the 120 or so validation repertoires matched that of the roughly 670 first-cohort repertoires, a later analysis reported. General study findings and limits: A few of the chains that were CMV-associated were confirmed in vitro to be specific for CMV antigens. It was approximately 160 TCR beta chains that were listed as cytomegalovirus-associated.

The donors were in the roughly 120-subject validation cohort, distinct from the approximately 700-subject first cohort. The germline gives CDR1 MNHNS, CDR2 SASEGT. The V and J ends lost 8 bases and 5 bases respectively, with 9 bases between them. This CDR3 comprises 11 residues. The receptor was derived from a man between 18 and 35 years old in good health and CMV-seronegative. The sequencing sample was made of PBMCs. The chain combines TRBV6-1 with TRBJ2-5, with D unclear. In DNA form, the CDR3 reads TGTGCCAGCCAAACTCCGGAGACCCAGTACTTC. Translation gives CASQTPETQYF.